In this sample, the clone carrying this T cell receptor beta chain turned up many times. Antigen specificity is unknown. This entry is derived from a study of human T cells and chemical hapten exposure. Overall study findings and caveats: The study found that DPC sensitization did not change TCRs above 1 in 1000 frequency.

Time point meaning: pre-sensitization, week 0. The treatment: therapeutic diphenylcyclopropenone sensitization with weekly scalp DPC. The J segment lost 0 bases and the V segment lost 5 bases, leaving 14 bases of the junction unmatched. This CDR3 region has 19 residues. Germline V CDR1 and CDR2: PRHDT, FYEKMQ (reference sequence). TCRdb passed the RACE reads through MiXCR, listing each CDR3 protein once. The profile covers over 300,000 distinct CDR3 sequences, with 4.5% to 5.5% appearing a single time and approximately 2.8% taken by the ten largest. The J gene is TRBJ2-3, the V gene TRBV13; 10 nucleotides match TRBD2. The source was whole blood, collected in connection with sensitization to the hapten diphenylcyclopropenone (DPC). The sequence was obtained from a woman in her 50s with alopecia areata. Some clones in this sample may be carry-over from other donors' samples. The CDR3 spells CASSPLGLAEGPSTDTQYF. The CDR3 nucleotides are TGTGCCAGCAGCCCCCTCGGACTAGCGGAAGGCCCTAGCACAGATACGCAGTATTTT.